The clone carrying this T cell receptor (beta chain) showed up just a few times. This sample was included in a study of regulatory T cells in long-lasting Graves disease. In germline, CDR1 is MDHEN, CDR2 SYDVKM. V lost 4 bases and J lost 7, with 8 bases in between. This CDR3 region has 12 residues. TCR beta libraries were built with iRepertoire HTBI primers and Arm-PCR of CDR3 regions. TCRdb reanalysed the multiplex PCR reads using MiXCR and keeps one entry per CDR3 protein. Of about 450,000 distinct CDR3 sequences listed, about 14% are singletons. The time point was: newly diagnosed GD, antithyroid drugs for less than 3 months. Isolated PBMC RNA provided the starting material for the TCR library. This same sample was also taken into another study, of T cells in Graves' hyperthyroidism and ophthalmopathy. That paper adds: Blood samples included most of the expanded thyroid clonotypes exceeding 0.001. Patients with ophthalmopathy were separated from those with stable hyperthyroidism by a 13 V-J model.

Source: peripheral blood mononuclear cells (PBMCs), taken at new diagnosis, from a patient treated with antithyroid drugs. The rearrangement links TRBV28 to TRBJ2-4; no firm D call. The source is a woman aged 45-65 years with Graves disease. In DNA form, the CDR3 reads TGTGCCAGCAGTTCATCCAGTAACATTCAGTACTTC. Translated: CASSSSSNIQYF.